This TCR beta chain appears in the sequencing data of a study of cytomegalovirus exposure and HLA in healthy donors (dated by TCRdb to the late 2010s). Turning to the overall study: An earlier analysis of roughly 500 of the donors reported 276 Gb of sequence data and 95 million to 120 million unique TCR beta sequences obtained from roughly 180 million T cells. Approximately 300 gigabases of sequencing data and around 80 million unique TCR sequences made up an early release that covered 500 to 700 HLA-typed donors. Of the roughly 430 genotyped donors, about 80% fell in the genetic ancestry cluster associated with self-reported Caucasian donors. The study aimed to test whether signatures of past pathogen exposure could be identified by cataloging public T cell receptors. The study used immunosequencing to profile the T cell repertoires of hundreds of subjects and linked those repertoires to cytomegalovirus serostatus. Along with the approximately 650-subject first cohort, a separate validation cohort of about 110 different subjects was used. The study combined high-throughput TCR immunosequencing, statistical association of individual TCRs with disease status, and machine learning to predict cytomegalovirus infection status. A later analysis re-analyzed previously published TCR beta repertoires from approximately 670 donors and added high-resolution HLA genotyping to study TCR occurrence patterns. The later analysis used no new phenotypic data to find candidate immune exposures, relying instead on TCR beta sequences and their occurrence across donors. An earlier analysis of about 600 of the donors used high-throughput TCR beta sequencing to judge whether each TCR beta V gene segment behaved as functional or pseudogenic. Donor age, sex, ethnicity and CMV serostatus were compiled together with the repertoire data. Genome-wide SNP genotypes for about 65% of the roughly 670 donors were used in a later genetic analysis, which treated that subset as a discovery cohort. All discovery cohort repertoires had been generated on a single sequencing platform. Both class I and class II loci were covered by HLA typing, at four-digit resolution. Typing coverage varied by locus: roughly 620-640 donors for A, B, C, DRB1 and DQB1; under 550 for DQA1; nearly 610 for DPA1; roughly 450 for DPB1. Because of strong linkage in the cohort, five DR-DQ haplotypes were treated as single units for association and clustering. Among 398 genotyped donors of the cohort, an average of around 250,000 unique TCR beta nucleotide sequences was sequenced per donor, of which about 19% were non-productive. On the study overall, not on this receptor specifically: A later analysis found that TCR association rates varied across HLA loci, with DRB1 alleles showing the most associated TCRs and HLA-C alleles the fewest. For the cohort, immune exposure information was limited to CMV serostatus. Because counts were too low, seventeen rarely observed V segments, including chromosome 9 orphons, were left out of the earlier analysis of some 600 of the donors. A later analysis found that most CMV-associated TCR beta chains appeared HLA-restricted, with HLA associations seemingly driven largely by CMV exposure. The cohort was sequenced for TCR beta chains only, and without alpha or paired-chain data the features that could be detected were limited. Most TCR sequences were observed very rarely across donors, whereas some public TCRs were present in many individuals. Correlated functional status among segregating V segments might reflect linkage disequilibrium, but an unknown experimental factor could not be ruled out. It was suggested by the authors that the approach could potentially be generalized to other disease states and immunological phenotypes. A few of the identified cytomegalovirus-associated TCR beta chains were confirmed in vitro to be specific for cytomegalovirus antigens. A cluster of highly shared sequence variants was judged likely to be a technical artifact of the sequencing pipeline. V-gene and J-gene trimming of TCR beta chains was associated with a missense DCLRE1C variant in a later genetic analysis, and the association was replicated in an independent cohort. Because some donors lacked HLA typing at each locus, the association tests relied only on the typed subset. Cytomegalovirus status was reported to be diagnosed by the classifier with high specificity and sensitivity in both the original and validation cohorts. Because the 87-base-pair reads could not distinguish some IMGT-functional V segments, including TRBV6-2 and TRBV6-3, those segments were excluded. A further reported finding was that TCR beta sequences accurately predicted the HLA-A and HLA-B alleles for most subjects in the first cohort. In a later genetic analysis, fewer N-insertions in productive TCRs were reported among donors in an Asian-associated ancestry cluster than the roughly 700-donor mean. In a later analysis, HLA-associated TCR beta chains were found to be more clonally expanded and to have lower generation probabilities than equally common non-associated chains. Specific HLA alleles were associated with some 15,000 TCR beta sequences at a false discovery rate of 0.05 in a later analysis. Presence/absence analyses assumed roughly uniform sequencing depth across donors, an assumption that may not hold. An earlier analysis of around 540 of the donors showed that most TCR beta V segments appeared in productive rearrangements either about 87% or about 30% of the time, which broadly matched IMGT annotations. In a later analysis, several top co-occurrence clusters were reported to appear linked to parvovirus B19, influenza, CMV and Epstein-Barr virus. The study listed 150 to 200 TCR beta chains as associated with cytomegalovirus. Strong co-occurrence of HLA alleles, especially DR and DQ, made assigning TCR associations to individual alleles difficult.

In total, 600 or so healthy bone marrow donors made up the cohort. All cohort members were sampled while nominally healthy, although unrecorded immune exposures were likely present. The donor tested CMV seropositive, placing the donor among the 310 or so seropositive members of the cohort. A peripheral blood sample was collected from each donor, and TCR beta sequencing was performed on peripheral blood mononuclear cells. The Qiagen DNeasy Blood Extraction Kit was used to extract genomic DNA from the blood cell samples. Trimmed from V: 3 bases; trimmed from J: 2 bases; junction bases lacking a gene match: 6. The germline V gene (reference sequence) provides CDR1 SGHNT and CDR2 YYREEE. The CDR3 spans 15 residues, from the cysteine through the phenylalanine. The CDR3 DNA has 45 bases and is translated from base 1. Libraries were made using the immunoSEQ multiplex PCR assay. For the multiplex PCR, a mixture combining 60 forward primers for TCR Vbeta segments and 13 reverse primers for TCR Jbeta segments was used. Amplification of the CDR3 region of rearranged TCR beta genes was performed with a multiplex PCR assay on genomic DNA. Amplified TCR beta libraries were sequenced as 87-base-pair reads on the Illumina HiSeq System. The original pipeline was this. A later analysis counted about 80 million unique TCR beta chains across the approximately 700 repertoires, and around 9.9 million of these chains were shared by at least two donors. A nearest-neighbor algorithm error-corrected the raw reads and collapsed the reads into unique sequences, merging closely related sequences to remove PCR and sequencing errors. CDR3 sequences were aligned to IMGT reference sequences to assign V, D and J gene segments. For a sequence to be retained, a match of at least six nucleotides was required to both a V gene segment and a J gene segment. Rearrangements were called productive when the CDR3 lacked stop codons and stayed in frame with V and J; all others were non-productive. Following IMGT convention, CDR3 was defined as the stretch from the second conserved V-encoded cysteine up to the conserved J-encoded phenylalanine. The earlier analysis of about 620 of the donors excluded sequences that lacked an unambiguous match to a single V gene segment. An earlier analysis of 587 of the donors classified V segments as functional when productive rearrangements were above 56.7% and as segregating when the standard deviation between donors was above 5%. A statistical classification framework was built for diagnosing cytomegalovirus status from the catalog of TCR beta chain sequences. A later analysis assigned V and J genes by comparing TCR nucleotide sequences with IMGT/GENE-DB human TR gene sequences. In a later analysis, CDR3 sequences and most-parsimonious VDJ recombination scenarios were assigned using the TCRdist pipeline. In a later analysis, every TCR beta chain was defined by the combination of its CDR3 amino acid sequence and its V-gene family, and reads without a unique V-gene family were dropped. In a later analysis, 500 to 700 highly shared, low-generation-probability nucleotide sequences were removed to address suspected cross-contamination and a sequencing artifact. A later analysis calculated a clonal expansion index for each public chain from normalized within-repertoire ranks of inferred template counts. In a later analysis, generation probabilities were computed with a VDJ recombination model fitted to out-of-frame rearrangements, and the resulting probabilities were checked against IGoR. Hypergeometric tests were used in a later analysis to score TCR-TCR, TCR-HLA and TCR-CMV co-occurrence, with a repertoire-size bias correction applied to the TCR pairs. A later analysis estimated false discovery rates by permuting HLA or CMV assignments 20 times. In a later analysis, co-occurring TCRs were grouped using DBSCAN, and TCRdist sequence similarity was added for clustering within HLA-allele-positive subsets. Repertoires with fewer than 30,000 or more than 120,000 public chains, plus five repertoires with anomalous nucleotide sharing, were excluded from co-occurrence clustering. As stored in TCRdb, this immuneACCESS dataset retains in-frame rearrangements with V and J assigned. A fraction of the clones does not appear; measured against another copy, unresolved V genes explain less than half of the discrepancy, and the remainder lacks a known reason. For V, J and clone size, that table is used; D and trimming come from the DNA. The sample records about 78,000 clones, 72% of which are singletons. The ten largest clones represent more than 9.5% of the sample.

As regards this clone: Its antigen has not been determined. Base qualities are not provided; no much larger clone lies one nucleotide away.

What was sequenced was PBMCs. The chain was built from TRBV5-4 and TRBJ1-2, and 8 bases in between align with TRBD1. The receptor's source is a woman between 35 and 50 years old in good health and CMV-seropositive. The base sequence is TGTGCCAGCAGCTCGGCAGGGGGCCTAAACTATGGCTACACCTTC. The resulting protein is CASSSAGGLNYGYTF.